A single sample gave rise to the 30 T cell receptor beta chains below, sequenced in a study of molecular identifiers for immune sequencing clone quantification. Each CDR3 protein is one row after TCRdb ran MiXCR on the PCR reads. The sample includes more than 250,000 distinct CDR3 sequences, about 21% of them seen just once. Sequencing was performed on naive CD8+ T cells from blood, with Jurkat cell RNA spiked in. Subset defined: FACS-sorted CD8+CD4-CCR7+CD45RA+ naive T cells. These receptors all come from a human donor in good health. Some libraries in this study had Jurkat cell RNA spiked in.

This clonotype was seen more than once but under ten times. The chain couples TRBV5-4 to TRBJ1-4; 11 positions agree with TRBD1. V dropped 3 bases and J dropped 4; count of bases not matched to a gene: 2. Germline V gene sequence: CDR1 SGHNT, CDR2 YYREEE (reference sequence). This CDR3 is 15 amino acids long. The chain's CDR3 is CASSWDRGFNEKLFF. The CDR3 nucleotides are TGTGCCAGCAGCTGGGACAGGGGGTTTAATGAAAAACTGTTTTTT.

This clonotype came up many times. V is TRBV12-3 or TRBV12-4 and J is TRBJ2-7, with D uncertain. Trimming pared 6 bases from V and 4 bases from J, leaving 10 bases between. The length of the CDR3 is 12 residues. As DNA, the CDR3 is TGTGCCAGCAGCCCCTGGTCGTACGAGCAGTACTTC. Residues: CASSPWSYEQYF.

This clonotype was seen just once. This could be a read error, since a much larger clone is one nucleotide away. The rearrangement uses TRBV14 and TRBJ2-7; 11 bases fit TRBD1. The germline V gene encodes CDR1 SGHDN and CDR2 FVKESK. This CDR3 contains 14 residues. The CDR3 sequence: CACSHGQGAYEQYF. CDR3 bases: TGTGCCTGCAGCCATGGACAGGGGGCGTACGAGCAGTACTTC.

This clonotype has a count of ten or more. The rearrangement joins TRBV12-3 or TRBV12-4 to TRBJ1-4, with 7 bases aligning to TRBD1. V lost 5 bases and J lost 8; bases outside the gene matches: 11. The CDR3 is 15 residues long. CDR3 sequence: CASSPTTGLVEKLFF. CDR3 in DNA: TGTGCCAGCAGTCCAACGACAGGGTTGGTGGAAAAACTGTTTTTT.

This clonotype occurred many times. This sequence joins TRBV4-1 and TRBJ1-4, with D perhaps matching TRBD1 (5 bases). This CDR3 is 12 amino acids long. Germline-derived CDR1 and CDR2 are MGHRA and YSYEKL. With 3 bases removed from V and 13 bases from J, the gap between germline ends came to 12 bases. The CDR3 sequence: CASSHVQGGLFF. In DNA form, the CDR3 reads TGCGCCAGCAGCCACGTTCAGGGTGGACTGTTTTTT.

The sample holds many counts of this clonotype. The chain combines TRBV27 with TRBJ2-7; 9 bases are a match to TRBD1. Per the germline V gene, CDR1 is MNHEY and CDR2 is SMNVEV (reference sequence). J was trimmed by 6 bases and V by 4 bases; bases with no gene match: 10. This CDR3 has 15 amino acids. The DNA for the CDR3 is TGTGCCAGCAGTTCCTACCGGGACAGGGTCTCCGAGCAGTACTTC. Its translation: CASSSYRDRVSEQYF.

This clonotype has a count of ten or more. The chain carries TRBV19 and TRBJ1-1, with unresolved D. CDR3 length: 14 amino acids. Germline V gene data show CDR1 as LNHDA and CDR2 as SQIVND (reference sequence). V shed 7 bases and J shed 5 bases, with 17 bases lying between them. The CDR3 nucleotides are TGTGCCAGTAAATCGGGGAATAGGCGGACTGAAGCTTTCTTT. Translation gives CASKSGNRRTEAFF.

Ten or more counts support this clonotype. This chain's CDR3 is CASGDSRNGELFF. CDR3 DNA: TGTGCCAGCGGAGATAGCCGGAACGGGGAGCTGTTTTTT. The chain is built from TRBV6-6 and TRBJ2-2; D is undetermined. CDR1 MNHNY and CDR2 SVGAGI come from the germline V gene (reference sequence). This CDR3 comprises 13 residues. Trimming removed 8 bases from V and 7 bases from J, with 14 bases in between.

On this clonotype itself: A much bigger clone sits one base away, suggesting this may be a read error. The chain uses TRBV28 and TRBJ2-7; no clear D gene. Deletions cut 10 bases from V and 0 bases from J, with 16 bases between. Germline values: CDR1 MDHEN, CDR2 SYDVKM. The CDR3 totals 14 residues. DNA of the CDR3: TGTGCCAACCGGCCGCACCCGAGCTCCTACGAGCAGTACTTC. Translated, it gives CANRPHPSSYEQYF.

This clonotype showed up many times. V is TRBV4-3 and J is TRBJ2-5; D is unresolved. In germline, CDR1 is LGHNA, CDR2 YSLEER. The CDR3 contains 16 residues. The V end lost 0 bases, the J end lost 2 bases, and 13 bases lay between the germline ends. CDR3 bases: TGCGCCAGCAGCCAAGAATTAGGCCCCCATCAAGAGACCCAGTACTTC. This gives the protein CASSQELGPHQETQYF.

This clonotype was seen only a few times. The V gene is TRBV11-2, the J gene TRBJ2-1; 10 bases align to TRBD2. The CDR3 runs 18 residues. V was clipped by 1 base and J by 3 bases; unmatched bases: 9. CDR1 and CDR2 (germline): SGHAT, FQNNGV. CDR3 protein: CASSLVALAGPNYNEQFF. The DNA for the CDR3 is TGTGCCAGCAGCTTAGTAGCACTAGCGGGACCCAACTACAATGAGCAGTTCTTC.

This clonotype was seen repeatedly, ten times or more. This CDR3 is CASSYGQSTDTQYF. CDR3 nucleotides: TGTGCCAGCAGTTACGGGCAGAGCACAGATACGCAGTATTTT. J is TRBJ2-3 and V is TRBV6-5; no reliable D call. CDR1 MNHEY and CDR2 SVGAGI come from the germline V gene. The V gene lost 2 bases and the J gene lost 0 bases, with 6 bases spanning the gap. CDR3 length: 14 residues.

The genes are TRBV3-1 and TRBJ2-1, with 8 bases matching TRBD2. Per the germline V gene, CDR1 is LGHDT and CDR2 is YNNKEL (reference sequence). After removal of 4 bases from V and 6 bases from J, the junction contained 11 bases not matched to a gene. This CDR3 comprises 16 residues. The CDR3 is CASSPPTAGVPNEQFF. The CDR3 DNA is TGTGCCAGCAGCCCTCCCACAGCGGGAGTGCCCAATGAGCAGTTCTTC.

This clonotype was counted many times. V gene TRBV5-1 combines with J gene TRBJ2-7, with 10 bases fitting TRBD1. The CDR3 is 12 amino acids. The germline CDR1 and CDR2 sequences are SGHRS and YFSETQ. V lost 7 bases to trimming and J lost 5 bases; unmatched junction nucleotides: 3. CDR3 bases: TGCGCCAGCCGACAGGGGGCCAACGAGCAGTACTTC. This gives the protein CASRQGANEQYF. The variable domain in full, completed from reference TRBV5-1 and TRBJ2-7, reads KAGVTQTPRYLIKTRGQQVTLSCSPISGHRSVSWYQQTPGQGLQFLFEYFSETQRNKGNFPGRFSGRQFSNSRSEMNVSTLELGDSALYLCASRQGANEQYFGPGTRLTVT.

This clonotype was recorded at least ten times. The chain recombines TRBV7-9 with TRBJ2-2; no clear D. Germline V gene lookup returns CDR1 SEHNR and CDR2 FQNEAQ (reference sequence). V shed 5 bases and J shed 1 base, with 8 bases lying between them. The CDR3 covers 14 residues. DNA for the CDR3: TGTGCCAGCAGCCGAAATGAGAACACCGGGGAGCTGTTTTTT. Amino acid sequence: CASSRNENTGELFF.

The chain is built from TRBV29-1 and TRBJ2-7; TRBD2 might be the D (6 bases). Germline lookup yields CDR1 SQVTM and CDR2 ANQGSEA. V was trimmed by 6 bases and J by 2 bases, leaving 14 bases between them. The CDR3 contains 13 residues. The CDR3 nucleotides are TGCAGCGTCCAGGCGGGATTTGCCTACGAGCAGTACTTC. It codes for CSVQAGFAYEQYF.

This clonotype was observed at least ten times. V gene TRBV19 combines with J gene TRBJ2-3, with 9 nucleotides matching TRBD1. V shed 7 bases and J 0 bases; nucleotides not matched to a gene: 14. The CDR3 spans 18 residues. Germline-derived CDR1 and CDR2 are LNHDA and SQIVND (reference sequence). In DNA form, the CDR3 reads TGTGCCAGTATCTCAACAGGGGGCGGCGGGGCAAGCACAGATACGCAGTATTTT. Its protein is CASISTGGGGASTDTQYF. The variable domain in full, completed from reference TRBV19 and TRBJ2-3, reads DGGITQSPKYLFRKEGQNVTLSCEQNLNHDAMYWYRQDPGQGLRLIYYSQIVNDFQKGDIAEGYSVSREKKESFPLTVTSAQKNPTAFYLCASISTGGGGASTDTQYFGPGTRLTVL.

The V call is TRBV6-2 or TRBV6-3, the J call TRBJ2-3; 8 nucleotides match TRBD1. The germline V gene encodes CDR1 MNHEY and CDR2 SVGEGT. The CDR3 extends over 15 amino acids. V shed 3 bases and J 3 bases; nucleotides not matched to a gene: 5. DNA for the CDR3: TGTGCCAGCAGTTATTATCAGGGGGCAACAGATACGCAGTATTTT. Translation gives CASSYYQGATDTQYF.

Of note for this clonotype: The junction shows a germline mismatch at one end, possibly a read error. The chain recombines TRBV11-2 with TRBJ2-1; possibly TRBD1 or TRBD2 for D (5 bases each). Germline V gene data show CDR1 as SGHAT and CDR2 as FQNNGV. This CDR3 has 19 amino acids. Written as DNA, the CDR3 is TGTGTCAGCAGCTCACCTGGGACGCTCAGGTGGAGGTCCTACAATGAGCAGTTCTTC. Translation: CVSSSPGTLRWRSYNEQFF.

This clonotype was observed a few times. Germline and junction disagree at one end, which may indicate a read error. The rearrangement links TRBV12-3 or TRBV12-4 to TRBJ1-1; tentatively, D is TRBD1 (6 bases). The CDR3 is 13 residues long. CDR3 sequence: CASNLQGNTEAFF. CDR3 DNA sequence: TGTGCCAGCAATTTACAGGGAAACACTGAAGCTTTCTTT.

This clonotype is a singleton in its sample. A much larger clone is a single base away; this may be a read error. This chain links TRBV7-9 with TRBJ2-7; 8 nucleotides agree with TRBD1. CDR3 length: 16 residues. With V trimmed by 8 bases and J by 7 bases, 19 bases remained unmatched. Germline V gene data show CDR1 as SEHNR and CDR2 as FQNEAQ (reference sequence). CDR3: CASGPRPWTGTEEQYF. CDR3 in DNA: TGTGCCAGCGGCCCCCGACCGTGGACAGGGACGGAAGAGCAGTACTTC.

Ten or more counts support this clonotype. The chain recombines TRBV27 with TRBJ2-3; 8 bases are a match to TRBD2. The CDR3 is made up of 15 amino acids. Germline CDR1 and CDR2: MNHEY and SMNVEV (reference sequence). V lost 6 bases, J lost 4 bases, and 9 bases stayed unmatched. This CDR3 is CASRLREGRADTQYF. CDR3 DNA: TGTGCCAGCAGATTACGGGAGGGCCGAGCAGATACGCAGTATTTT.

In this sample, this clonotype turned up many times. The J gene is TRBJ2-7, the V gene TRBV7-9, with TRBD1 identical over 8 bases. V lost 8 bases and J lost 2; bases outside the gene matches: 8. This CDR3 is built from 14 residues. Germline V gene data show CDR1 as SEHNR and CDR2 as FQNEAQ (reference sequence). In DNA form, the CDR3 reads TGTGCCAGCGGGTCAGTCAGGGGGCCCTACGAGCAGTACTTC. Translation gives CASGSVRGPYEQYF.

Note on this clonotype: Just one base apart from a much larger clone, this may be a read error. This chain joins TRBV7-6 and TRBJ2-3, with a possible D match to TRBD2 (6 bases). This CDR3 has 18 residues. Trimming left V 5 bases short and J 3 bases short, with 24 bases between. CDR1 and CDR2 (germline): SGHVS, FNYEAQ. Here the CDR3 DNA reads TGTGCCAGCAGCACCTCGGTCCGGGACCCCCGGGGGACAGATACGCAGTATTTT. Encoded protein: CASSTSVRDPRGTDTQYF. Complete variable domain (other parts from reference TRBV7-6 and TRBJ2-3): GAGVSQSPRYKVTKRGQDVALRCDPISGHVSLYWYRQALGQGPEFLTYFNYEAQQDKSGLPNDRFSAERPEGSISTLTIQRTEQRDSAMYRCASSTSVRDPRGTDTQYFGPGTRLTVL.

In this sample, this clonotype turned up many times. CDR3 amino acids: CASSLGRMNTEAFF. The CDR3 region has the DNA TGTGCCAGCAGTTTAGGACGGATGAACACTGAAGCTTTCTTT. The chain is built from TRBV28 and TRBJ1-1; no firm D call. V was pared by 2 bases and J by 0 bases, with 7 bases between. CDR3 size: 14 residues. Germline CDR1 is MDHEN and CDR2 is SYDVKM.

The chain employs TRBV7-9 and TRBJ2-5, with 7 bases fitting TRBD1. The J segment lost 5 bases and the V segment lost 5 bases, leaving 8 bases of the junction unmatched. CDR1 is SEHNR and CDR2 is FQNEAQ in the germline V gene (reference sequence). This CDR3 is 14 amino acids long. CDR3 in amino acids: CASSKRQGSETQYF. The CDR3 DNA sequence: TGTGCCAGCAGCAAAAGACAGGGCTCGGAGACCCAGTACTTC.

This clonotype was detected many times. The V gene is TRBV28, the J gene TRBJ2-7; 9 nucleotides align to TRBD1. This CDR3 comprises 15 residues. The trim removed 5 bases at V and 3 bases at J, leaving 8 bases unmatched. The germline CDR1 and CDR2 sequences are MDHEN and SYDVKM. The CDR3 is CASSPRRQGGYEQYF. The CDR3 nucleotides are TGTGCCAGCAGTCCCCGACGACAGGGGGGCTACGAGCAGTACTTC.

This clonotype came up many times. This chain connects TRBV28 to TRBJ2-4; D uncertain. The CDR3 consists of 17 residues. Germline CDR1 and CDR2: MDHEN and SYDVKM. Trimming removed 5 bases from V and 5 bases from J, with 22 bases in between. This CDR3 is CASSPEQSPSAENIQYF. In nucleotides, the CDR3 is TGTGCCAGCAGTCCAGAACAGTCCCCGTCGGCCGAAAACATTCAGTACTTC.

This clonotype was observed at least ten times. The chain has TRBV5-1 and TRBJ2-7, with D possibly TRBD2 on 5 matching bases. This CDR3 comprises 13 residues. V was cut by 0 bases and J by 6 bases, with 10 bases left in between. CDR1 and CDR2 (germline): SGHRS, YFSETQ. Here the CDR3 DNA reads TGCGCCAGCAGCTTGGCGGGATTCGGCGAGCAGTACTTC. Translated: CASSLAGFGEQYF.

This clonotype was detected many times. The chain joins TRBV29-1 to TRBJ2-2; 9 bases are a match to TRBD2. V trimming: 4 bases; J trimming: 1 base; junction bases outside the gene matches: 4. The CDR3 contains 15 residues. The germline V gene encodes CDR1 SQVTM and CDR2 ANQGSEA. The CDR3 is CSVAGAGGNTGELFF. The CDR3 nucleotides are TGCAGCGTTGCGGGAGCGGGAGGGAACACCGGGGAGCTGTTTTTT.